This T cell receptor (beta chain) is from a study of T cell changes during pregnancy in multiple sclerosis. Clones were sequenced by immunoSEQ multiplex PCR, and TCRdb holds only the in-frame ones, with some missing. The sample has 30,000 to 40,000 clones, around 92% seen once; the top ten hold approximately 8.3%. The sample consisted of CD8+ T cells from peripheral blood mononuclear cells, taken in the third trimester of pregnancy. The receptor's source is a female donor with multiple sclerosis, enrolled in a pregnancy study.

The CDR3 nucleotides read TGTGCCAGCAGTGACGGGTACTATGGCTACACCTTC. Translation: CASSDGYYGYTF. The chain has TRBV2 and TRBJ1-2; D call uncertain. CDR3 length: 12 amino acids. Trimming cost V 3 bases and J 3 bases, with 5 bases left between them. The germline gives CDR1 SNHLY, CDR2 FYNNEI.